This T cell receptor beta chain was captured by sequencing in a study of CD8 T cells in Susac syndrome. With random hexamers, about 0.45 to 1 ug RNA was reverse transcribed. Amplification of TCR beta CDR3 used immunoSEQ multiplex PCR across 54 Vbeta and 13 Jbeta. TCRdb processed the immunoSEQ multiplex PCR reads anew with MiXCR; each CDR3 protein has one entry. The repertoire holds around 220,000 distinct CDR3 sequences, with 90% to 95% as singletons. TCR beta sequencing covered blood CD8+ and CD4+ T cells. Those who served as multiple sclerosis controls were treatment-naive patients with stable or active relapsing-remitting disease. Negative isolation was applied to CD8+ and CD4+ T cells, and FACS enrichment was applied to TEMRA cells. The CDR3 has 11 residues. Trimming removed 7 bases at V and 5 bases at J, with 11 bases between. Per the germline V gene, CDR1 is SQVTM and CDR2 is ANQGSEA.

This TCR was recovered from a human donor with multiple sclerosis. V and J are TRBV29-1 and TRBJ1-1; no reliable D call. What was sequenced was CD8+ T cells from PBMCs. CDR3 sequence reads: CSARDQTEAFF. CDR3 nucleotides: TGCAGCGCCCGTGATCAGACTGAAGCTTTCTTT.